The 8 T cell receptor beta chains below come from one sample, sequenced in a study of T cell repertoires in cytomegalovirus infection. These receptors lack a known antigen. One entry per CDR3 protein, called by TCRdb with MiXCR from the reads. The repertoire includes about 52,000 distinct CDR3 sequences, about 20% of them detected once, and roughly 78% sits in the top ten. Sequencing was performed on CD8+ T cells from cultured PBMCs, taken from culture after CMV antigen stimulation. These receptor sequences come from a human donor in good health (CMV status not recorded). Some clones in this sample may be carry-over from other donors' samples.

The chain employs TRBV15 and TRBJ1-1; no definite D call. Germline V gene lookup returns CDR1 LNHNV and CDR2 YYDKDF (reference sequence). Trimming left V 0 bases short and J 1 base short, with 9 bases between. The CDR3 runs to 15 residues. In nucleotides, the CDR3 is TGTGCCACCAGCAGAGATAGGGCAGCGAACACTGAAGCTTTCTTT. Encoded protein: CATSRDRAANTEAFF.

V and J are TRBV7-6 and TRBJ1-2; 9 nucleotides match TRBD1. Germline trimming cut 0 bases from V and 3 bases from J; bases unmatched to any gene: 5. From germline, CDR1 is SGHVS and CDR2 FNYEAQ. The CDR3 extends over 16 amino acids. The CDR3 loop reads CASSLAADRGHYGYTF. CDR3 DNA: TGTGCCAGCAGCTTAGCGGCGGACAGGGGCCACTATGGCTACACCTTC.

This sequence joins TRBV6-5 and TRBJ2-7; the D gene is possibly TRBD1 (6 bases). CDR1 is MNHEY, CDR2 SVGAGI, per germline. The CDR3 extends over 13 amino acids. V was clipped by 2 bases and J by 2 bases, with 7 bases between them. The CDR3 reads CASSYGDTYEQYF. DNA of the CDR3: TGTGCCAGCAGTTACGGGGACACCTACGAGCAGTACTTC.

This clonotype was counted a few times. This sequence joins TRBV7-8 and TRBJ2-7; maybe TRBD1 (6 bases). The V and J ends lost 7 bases and 4 bases respectively, with 8 bases between them. This CDR3 is built from 11 residues. Germline V CDR1 and CDR2: SGHVS, FQNEAQ. CDR3 protein: CASNTGYEQYF. CDR3 bases: TGTGCCAGCAACACAGGGTACGAGCAGTACTTC.

Only a few counts were recorded for this clonotype. The chain employs TRBV20-1 and TRBJ2-5; 7 positions match TRBD1. J lost 4 bases, V lost 1 base, and 0 bases had no gene match. Per the germline V gene, CDR1 is DFQATT and CDR2 is SNEGSKA (reference sequence). CDR3 size: 12 residues. CDR3 protein: CSARGQGETQYF. In DNA form, the CDR3 reads TGCAGTGCTAGAGGACAGGGAGAGACCCAGTACTTC.

This clonotype was seen a few times. The V and J genes are TRBV6-6 and TRBJ1-1; D unresolved. Germline CDR1 and CDR2: MNHNY and SVGAGI (reference sequence). This CDR3 is 14 amino acids long. The ends were cut back, 5 bases at V and 1 base at J, with 11 bases in the middle. CDR3 region: CASSVLRANTEAFF. The DNA of the CDR3 is TGTGCCAGCAGTGTCCTTAGAGCGAACACTGAAGCTTTCTTT.

In regard to this clonotype: Germline is not matched at one junction end, which may reflect a read error. The chain couples TRBV6-8 to TRBJ2-3, with 7 bases fitting TRBD1. Germline-derived CDR1 and CDR2 are MNHGY and SAAAGT. The CDR3 covers 18 residues. CDR3 DNA: TGTGCCAGCAGTTACGGGTGGAGCGACGGCTTGGGGACAGTTACGCAGTATTTT. Translated, it gives CASSYGWSDGLGTVTQYF.

This clonotype was detected only a few times. The chain combines TRBV4-1 with TRBJ2-1; D uncertain. V was shortened by 1 base and J by 0 bases, with 7 bases between the two germline ends. Germline CDR1 and CDR2: MGHRA and YSYEKL. This CDR3 has 15 amino acids. In nucleotides, the CDR3 is TGCGCCAGCAGCCAAGGCACCCCCTCCTACAATGAGCAGTTCTTC. Protein: CASSQGTPSYNEQFF.